The clone carrying this T cell receptor (beta chain) was observed a few times. This record belongs to a study of blood T cell repertoires in COVID-19. This CDR3 is built from 15 residues. Trimming stripped 7 bases from V and 0 bases from J, with 16 bases between. CDR1 is SNHLY and CDR2 is FYNNEI in the germline V gene. In the original workflow: Reference gene primer amplification gave estimated nucleated cell counts. Assay: immunoSEQ multiplex PCR; the TCRdb copy retains only in-frame clones and omits some. V, J and clone size are those of that table, while D and trimming were read from the DNA. The sample shows around 50,000 clones, around 87% of them seen only once. Seattle's cohort entered during active infection and was followed longitudinally.

The receptor was derived from a woman aged 55-75 years with COVID-19, enrolled during active disease. This sequence joins TRBV2 and TRBJ2-7, with D tentatively TRBD2 (5 bases). The sequencing sample was made of peripheral blood. CDR3 sequence (DNA): TGTGCCAGCATCCCCCGGAGGCTGAGCTCCTACGAGCAGTACTTC. It translates to CASIPRRLSSYEQYF.